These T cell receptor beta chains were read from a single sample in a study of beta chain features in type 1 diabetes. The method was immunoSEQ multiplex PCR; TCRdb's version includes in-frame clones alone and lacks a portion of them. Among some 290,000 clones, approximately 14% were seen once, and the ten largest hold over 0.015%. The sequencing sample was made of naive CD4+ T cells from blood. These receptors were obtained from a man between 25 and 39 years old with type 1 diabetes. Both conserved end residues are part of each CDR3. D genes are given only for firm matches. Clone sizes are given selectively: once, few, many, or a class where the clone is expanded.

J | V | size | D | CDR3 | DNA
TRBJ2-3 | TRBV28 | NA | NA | CASQGGDTDTQYF | TGTGCCAGCCAAGGGGGGGACACAGATACGCAGTATTTT
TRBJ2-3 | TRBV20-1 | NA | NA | CSLSGTDTQYF | TGCAGCCTAAGCGGCACAGATACGCAGTATTTT
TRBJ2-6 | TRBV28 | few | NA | CASSPVEGSSGANVLTF | TGTGCCAGCAGTCCCGTAGAAGGGAGCTCTGGGGCCAACGTCCTGACTTTC
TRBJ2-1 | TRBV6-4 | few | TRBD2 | CASTKTSGSYNEQFF | TGTGCCAGCACCAAGACTAGCGGGAGTTATAATGAGCAGTTCTTC
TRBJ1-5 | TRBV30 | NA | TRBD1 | CAWSPTGPRQPQHF | TGTGCCTGGAGTCCGACAGGGCCACGACAGCCCCAGCATTTT
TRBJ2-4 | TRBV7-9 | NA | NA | CASSLTGNIQYF | TGTGCCAGCAGCTTAACGGGGAACATTCAGTACTTC
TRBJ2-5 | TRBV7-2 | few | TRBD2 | CASIPRGDFQETQYF | TGTGCCAGCATTCCACGGGGGGACTTCCAAGAGACCCAGTACTTC
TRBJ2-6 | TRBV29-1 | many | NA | CSVEQKSGANVLTF | TGCAGCGTTGAACAAAAATCTGGGGCCAACGTCCTGACTTTC
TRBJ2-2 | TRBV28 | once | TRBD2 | CASVAGSGSLNTGELFF | TGTGCCAGCGTTGCGGGTAGCGGGAGTTTGAACACCGGGGAGCTGTTTTTT
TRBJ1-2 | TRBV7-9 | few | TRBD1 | CASSLGQGWSGYTF | TGTGCCAGCAGCTTGGGACAGGGATGGAGCGGCTACACCTTC
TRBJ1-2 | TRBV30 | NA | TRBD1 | CAGEPGQGFGYTF | TGTGCCGGGGAGCCGGGACAGGGGTTTGGCTACACCTTC
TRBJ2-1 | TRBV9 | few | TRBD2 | CASSVPGLAGSNEQFF | TGTGCCAGCAGCGTGCCGGGACTAGCGGGGAGCAATGAGCAGTTCTTC
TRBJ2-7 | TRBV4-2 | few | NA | CASSQGTTLSYEQYF | TGTGCCAGCAGCCAAGGGACTACTCTCTCCTACGAGCAGTACTTC
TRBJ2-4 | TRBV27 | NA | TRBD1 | CASSLGPGQAIQYF | TGTGCCAGCAGTTTGGGACCGGGACAGGCCATTCAGTACTTC
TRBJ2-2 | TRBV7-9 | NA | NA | CASSLIRGTGELFF | TGTGCCAGCAGCTTAATTAGGGGCACCGGGGAGCTGTTTTTT
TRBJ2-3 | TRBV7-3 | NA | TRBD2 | CASSPLAGGFTDTQYF | TGTGCCAGCAGCCCCTTAGCGGGAGGGTTCACAGATACGCAGTATTTT
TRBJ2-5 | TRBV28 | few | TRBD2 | CASISGLAQETQYF | TGTGCCAGCATCTCGGGACTAGCGCAAGAGACCCAGTACTTC
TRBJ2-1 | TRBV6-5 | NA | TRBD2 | CASSYSASGVYNEQFF | TGTGCCAGCAGTTACTCGGCTAGCGGGGTGTACAATGAGCAGTTCTTC
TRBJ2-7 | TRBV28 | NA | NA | CASHTSPTRSYEQYF | TGTGCCAGCCATACGTCTCCCACGAGGTCCTACGAGCAGTACTTC
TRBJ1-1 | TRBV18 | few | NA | CASSPEEGYTEAFF | TGTGCCAGCTCACCAGAGGAGGGGTACACTGAAGCTTTCTTT
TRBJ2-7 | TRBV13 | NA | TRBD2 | CASRTSGSSYEQYF | TGTGCCAGTCGGACTAGCGGGAGTTCCTACGAGCAGTACTTC
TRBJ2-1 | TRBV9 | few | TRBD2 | CASSVGGLAGNNEQFF | TGTGCCAGCAGCGTCGGGGGACTAGCGGGCAACAATGAGCAGTTCTTC
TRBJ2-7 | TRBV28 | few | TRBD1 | CASSRAGTASYEQYF | TGTGCCAGCAGCCGCGCCGGGACAGCTTCCTACGAGCAGTACTTC
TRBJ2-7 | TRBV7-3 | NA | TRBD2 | CASSLTSGRVREQYF | TGTGCCAGCAGCTTGACTAGCGGGAGGGTTCGCGAGCAGTACTTC
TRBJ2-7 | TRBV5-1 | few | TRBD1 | CASSTGTASYEQYF | TGCGCCAGCAGCACCGGGACAGCTTCCTACGAGCAGTACTTC
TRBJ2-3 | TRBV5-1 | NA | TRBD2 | CATTPRPGGTDTQYF | TGCGCCACAACCCCCCGCCCGGGAGGGACAGATACGCAGTATTTT
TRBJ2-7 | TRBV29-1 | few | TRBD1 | CSVVGQGGPSEQYF | TGCAGCGTTGTAGGTCAAGGGGGCCCCTCCGAGCAGTACTTC
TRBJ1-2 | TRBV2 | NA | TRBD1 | CASRRQGAAGYTF | TGTGCCAGCAGGCGACAGGGGGCCGCTGGCTACACCTTC
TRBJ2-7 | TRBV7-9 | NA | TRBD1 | CASSLTGANNEQYF | TGTGCCAGCAGCTTGACAGGGGCCAACAACGAGCAGTACTTC
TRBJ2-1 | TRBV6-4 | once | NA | CASSDSRGAEQFF | TGTGCCAGCAGTGACTCACGGGGAGCTGAGCAGTTCTTC
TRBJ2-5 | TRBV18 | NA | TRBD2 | CASSQGLAGGETQYF | TGTGCCAGCTCCCAAGGACTAGCGGGAGGCGAGACCCAGTACTTC
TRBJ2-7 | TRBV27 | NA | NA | CASSLMAGSTYEQYF | TGTGCCAGCAGTTTGATGGCGGGTTCAACCTACGAGCAGTACTTC
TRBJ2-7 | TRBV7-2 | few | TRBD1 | CASSRRDRGGEQYF | TGTGCCAGCAGCCGCCGGGACAGGGGGGGCGAGCAGTACTTC
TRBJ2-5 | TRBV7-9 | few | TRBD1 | CASSYPRDRVRQETQYF | TGTGCCAGCAGCTACCCCCGGGACAGGGTTAGGCAAGAGACCCAGTACTTC
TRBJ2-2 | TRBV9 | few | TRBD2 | CASSGTSGSVGTGELFF | TGTGCCAGCAGCGGGACTAGCGGGAGTGTAGGCACCGGGGAGCTGTTTTTT
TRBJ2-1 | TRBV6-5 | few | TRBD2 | CASRSSGRAVNEQFF | TGTGCCAGCAGATCTAGCGGGAGGGCCGTCAATGAGCAGTTCTTC
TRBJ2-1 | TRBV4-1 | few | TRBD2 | CASSRLAGGYNEQFF | TGCGCCAGCAGCCGGCTAGCGGGAGGCTACAATGAGCAGTTCTTC
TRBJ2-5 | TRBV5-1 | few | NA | CASSSEPGQETQYF | TGCGCCAGCAGCTCAGAACCAGGTCAAGAGACCCAGTACTTC
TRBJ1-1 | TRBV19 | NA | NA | CASSPRVGEAFF | TGTGCCAGTAGCCCGAGGGTTGGGGAAGCTTTCTTT
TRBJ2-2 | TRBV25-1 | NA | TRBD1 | CASSDSRQGATGELFF | TGTGCCAGCAGTGACTCTCGACAGGGGGCGACCGGGGAGCTGTTTTTT
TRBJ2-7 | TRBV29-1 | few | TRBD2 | CSGGEGSAYEQYF | TGCAGCGGTGGGGAGGGGTCAGCCTACGAGCAGTACTTC
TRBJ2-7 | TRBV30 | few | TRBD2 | CAWSPGRTSAAYEQYF | TGTGCCTGGAGCCCAGGAAGGACTAGCGCCGCCTACGAGCAGTACTTC
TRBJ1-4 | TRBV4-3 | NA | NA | CASSQERSIEKLFF | TGCGCCAGCAGCCAAGAACGCAGTATTGAAAAACTGTTTTTT
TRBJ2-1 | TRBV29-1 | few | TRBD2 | CSVRMGLKGNEQFF | TGCAGCGTTCGTATGGGACTAAAAGGGAATGAGCAGTTCTTC
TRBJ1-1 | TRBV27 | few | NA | CASSPQGKHTEAFF | TGTGCCAGCAGTCCTCAGGGGAAGCACACTGAAGCTTTCTTT
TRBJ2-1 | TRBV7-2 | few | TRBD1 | CASSLTGTGTNEQFF | TGTGCCAGCAGCTTGACCGGGACAGGGACGAATGAGCAGTTCTTC
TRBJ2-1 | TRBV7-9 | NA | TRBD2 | CASSPRLAGGVNEQFF | TGTGCCAGCAGCCCCAGACTAGCGGGAGGTGTTAATGAGCAGTTCTTC
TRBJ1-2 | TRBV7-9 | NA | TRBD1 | CASSSTGERDGYTF | TGTGCCAGCAGCTCGACAGGGGAAAGAGATGGCTACACCTTC
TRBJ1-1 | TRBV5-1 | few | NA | CASSLQNTEAFF | TGCGCCAGCAGCTTGCAGAACACTGAAGCTTTCTTT
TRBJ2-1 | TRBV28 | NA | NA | CASIGTISYNEQFF | TGTGCCAGCATTGGTACAATCTCCTACAATGAGCAGTTCTTC
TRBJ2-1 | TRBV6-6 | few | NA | CASTPGQSYNEQFF | TGTGCCAGCACCCCCGGACAATCCTACAATGAGCAGTTCTTC
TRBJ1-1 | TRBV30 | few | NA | CAWSVDTEAFF | TGTGCCTGGAGCGTTGACACTGAAGCTTTCTTT
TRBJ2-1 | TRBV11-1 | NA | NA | CASSLGRLSYNEQFF | TGTGCCAGCAGCTTAGGGAGACTCTCCTACAATGAGCAGTTCTTC